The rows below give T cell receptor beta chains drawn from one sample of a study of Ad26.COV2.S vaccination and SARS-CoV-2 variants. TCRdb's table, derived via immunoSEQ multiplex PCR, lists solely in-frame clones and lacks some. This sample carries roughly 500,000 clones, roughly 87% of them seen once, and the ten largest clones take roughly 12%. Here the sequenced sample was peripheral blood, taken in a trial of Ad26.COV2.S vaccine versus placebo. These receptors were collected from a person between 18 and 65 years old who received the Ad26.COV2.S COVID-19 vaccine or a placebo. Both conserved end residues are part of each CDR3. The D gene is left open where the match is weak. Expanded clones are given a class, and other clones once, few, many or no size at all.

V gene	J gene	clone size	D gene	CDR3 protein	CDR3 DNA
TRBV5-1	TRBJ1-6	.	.	CASSLSSYNSPLHF	TGCGCCAGCAGCTTGAGCTCCTATAATTCACCCCTCCACTTT
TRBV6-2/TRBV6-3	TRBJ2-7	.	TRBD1	CASSYYGTGGDEQYF	TGTGCCAGCAGTTACTACGGGACAGGGGGCGACGAGCAGTACTTC
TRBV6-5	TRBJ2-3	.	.	CASHPGFTDTQYF	TGTGCCAGCCACCCGGGGTTCACAGATACGCAGTATTTT
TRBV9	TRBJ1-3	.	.	CASSATGDYGNTIYF	TGTGCCAGCAGCGCGACTGGGGACTACGGAAACACCATATATTTT
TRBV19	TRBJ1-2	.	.	CASRRDTNYGYTF	TGTGCCAGTAGACGAGACACTAACTATGGCTACACCTTC
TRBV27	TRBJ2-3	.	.	CASSNLEVSLDTQYF	TGTGCCAGCAGTAATTTAGAGGTTAGCTTAGATACGCAGTATTTT
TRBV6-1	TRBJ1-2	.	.	CASSDPGTPEGGYTF	TGTGCCAGCAGTGATCCCGGGACCCCCGAAGGTGGCTACACCTTC
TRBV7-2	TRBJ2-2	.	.	CASSHGERTGELFF	TGTGCCAGCAGTCACGGGGAAAGGACCGGGGAGCTGTTTTTT
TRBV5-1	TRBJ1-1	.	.	CASSFETPNTEAFF	TGCGCCAGCAGCTTTGAGACACCGAACACTGAAGCTTTCTTT
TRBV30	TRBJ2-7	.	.	CAWSGQLSYEQYF	TGTGCCTGGTCGGGACAACTCTCCTACGAGCAGTACTTC
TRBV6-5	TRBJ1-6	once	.	CASSDLGTGNSPLHF	TGTGCCAGCAGCGACCTTGGGACGGGTAATTCACCCCTCCACTTT
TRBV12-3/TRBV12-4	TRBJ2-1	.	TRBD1	CASTVQGNEQFF	TGTGCCAGCACCGTACAGGGGAATGAGCAGTTCTTC
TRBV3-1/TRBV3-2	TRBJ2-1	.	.	CASSQDWQDYNEQFF	TGTGCCAGCAGCCAAGATTGGCAGGACTACAATGAGCAGTTCTTC
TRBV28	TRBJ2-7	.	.	CASRGTGTYEQYF	TGTGCCAGCAGGGGGACTGGAACCTACGAGCAGTACTTC
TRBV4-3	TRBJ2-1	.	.	CASSQDSTPEQFF	TGCGCCAGCAGCCAAGATAGTACGCCTGAGCAGTTCTTC
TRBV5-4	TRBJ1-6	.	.	CASSLSGGYNSPLHF	TGTGCCAGCAGCTTGTCGGGCGGCTATAATTCACCCCTCCACTTT
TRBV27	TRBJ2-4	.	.	CASSFGTVRGIQYF	TGTGCCAGCAGTTTTGGTACCGTCCGAGGCATTCAGTACTTC
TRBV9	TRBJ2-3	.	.	CASSGREVTDTQYF	TGTGCCAGCAGCGGGAGGGAGGTCACAGATACGCAGTATTTT
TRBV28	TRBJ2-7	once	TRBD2	CASRLSGYEQYF	TGTGCCAGCAGGCTTAGCGGGTACGAGCAGTACTTC
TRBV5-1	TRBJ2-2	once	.	CASSPTLGTGELFF	TGCGCCAGCAGCCCAACCCTCGGCACCGGGGAGCTGTTTTTT
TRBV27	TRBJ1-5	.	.	CASSFQGGQPQHF	TGTGCCAGCAGTTTTCAGGGTGGGCAGCCCCAGCATTTT
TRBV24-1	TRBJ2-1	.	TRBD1	CATSPYRGRNEQFF	TGTGCCACCTCTCCATACAGGGGCAGGAATGAGCAGTTCTTC
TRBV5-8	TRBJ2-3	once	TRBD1	CASSSLTGLADTQYF	TGTGCCAGCAGCTCCTTGACAGGGTTAGCCGATACGCAGTATTTT
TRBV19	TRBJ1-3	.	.	CASSLYSGISGNTIYF	TGTGCCAGTAGTCTTTACTCCGGGATATCTGGAAACACCATATATTTT
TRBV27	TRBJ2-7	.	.	CASSRTGYEQYF	TGTGCCAGCAGTCGGACGGGCTACGAGCAGTACTTC
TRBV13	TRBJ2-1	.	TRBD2	CASSIRDYNEQFF	TGTGCCAGCAGCATCCGGGACTATAATGAGCAGTTCTTC
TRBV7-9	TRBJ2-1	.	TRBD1	CASNLLGILQGAYNEQFF	TGTGCCAGCAACCTCCTCGGTATTTTACAGGGGGCCTACAATGAGCAGTTCTTC
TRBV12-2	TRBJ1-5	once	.	CASRLRTNVDQPQHF	TGTGCAAGTCGCTTACGTACTAATGTCGATCAGCCCCAGCATTTT
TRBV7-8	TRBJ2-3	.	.	CASSLAQASTDTQYF	TGTGCCAGCAGCTTAGCTCAGGCCAGCACAGATACGCAGTATTTT
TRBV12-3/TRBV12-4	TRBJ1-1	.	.	CASSSMMNTEAFF	TGTGCCAGCAGCTCGATGATGAACACTGAAGCTTTCTTT
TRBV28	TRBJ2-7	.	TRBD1	CASRTPGQPPYEQYF	TGTGCCAGCAGGACACCGGGACAGCCACCCTACGAGCAGTACTTC
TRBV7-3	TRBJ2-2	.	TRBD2	CASSLGRGTRFAGELFF	TGTGCCAGCAGCTTGGGGCGGGGGACTAGATTCGCCGGGGAGCTGTTTTTT
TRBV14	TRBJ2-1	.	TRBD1	CASSQGLGTVINNEQFF	TGTGCCAGCAGCCAAGGGCTCGGGACAGTAATAAACAATGAGCAGTTCTTC
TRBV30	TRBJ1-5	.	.	CAWDRTSGTQNQPQHF	TGTGCCTGGGATCGTACCTCCGGGACACAAAATCAGCCCCAGCATTTT
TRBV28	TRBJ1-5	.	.	CASSPSRNQPQHF	TGTGCCAGCAGTCCATCCCGTAATCAGCCCCAGCATTTT
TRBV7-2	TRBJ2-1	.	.	CASSLASAKYNEQFF	TGTGCCAGCAGCTTAGCGTCTGCGAAATACAATGAGCAGTTCTTC